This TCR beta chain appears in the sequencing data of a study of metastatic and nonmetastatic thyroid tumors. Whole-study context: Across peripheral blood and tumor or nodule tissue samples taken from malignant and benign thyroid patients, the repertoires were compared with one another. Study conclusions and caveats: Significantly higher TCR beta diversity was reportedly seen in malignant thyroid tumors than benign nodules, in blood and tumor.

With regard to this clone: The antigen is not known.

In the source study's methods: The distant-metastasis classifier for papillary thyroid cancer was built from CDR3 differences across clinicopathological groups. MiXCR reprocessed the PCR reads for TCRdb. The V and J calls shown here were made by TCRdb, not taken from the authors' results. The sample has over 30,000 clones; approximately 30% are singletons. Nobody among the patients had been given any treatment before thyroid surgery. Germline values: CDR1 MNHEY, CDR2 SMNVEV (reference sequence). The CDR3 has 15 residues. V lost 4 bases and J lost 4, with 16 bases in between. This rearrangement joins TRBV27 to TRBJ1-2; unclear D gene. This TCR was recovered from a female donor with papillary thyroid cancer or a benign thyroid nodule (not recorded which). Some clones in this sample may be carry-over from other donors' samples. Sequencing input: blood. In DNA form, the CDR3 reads TGTGCCAGCAGTTGGTACGTGAAAAAGTCCTATGGCTACACCTTC. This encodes CASSWYVKKSYGYTF.